What follows are 27 T cell receptor beta chains derived from one specimen sequenced in a study of vaccination and CD4 T cells after COVID-19. The antigens of these receptors remain unknown. Treatment denoted: approximately 9-day PBMC culture with coronavirus spike peptide pools or control peptides (ViraFEST assay). Before the COVID-19 pandemic (2011-2018), CD4+ T cells were obtained from the unexposed donor. Once obtained from cultured CD4+ T cells, the DNA was sequenced using the Oncomine TCR Beta short-read assay. TCRdb used MiXCR to reprocess the PCR reads, holding one entry per CDR3 protein. Here the sample spans around 6,500 distinct CDR3 sequences, about 32% being singletons. Sequencing used CD4+ T cells from blood, cultured in vitro. The source of these receptors is a human donor in good health.

The genes are TRBV4-1 and TRBJ2-3; maybe TRBD2 (5 bases). The CDR3 loop spans 13 amino acids. The V end lost 0 bases, the J end lost 7 bases, and 8 bases lay between the germline ends. The V gene's germline CDR1 is MGHRA and CDR2 YSYEKL. CDR3 in amino acids: CASSQESGYTQYF. In DNA, the CDR3 is TGCGCCAGCAGCCAAGAATCGGGGTATACGCAGTATTTT.

CDR3 region: CASSLIADTQYF. CDR3 nucleotide sequence: TGTGCCAGCAGTCTCATAGCTGATACGCAGTATTTT. The chain couples TRBV6-1 to TRBJ2-3; D is unresolved. Germline V gene sequence: CDR1 MNHNS, CDR2 SASEGT. V was pared by 5 bases and J by 6 bases, with 9 bases between. The CDR3 contains 12 residues.

In this sample, this clonotype turned up a few times. The chain is built from TRBV20-1 and TRBJ1-2; 9 nucleotides match TRBD1. CDR3 length: 12 residues. Germline V gene lookup returns CDR1 DFQATT and CDR2 SNEGSKA (reference sequence). V shed 5 bases, J shed 7 bases, and the junction held 5 bases outside the gene matches. CDR3: CSAHRDRAGYTF. The CDR3 DNA sequence: TGCAGTGCTCACCGGGACAGGGCTGGCTACACCTTC.

The chain combines TRBV19 with TRBJ2-1; D may be TRBD1 or TRBD2 (5 bases each). There are 15 residues in the CDR3. V dropped 6 bases and J dropped 6 bases, with 18 bases sitting between them. Per the germline V gene, CDR1 is LNHDA and CDR2 is SQIVND (reference sequence). The DNA for the CDR3 is TGTGCCAGTAGGGTCGATGAGGGGAACTTCAATGAGCAGTTCTTC. It translates to CASRVDEGNFNEQFF. Based on the CDR3 plus reference TRBV19 and TRBJ2-1, the full variable domain is DGGITQSPKYLFRKEGQNVTLSCEQNLNHDAMYWYRQDPGQGLRLIYYSQIVNDFQKGDIAEGYSVSREKKESFPLTVTSAQKNPTAFYLCASRVDEGNFNEQFFGPGTRLTVL.

The CDR3 reads CASSRDRADYNYGYTF. CDR3 nucleotide sequence: TGTGCCAGCAGCAGGGACAGGGCGGATTATAACTATGGCTACACCTTC. The chain links TRBV6-1 to TRBJ1-2, with 9 bases that match TRBD1. The germline V gene encodes CDR1 MNHNS and CDR2 SASEGT. V dropped 6 bases and J dropped 1; count of bases not matched to a gene: 9. This CDR3 is built from 16 residues.

This clonotype turned up a few times. The chain is built from TRBV24-1 and TRBJ2-1; D is perhaps TRBD1 (6 bases). V gave up 4 bases and J gave up 0 bases, with 12 bases separating them. The V gene's germline CDR1 is KGHDR and CDR2 SFDVKD. The CDR3 sequence is 16 residues long. CDR3 protein: CATSDRTGNSYNEQFF. The DNA of the CDR3 is TGTGCCACCAGTGACCGAACAGGGAACTCCTACAATGAGCAGTTCTTC.

This rearrangement joins TRBV7-3 to TRBJ2-1; D tentatively reads TRBD1 or TRBD2 (5 bases each). Germline V lookup: CDR1 SGHTA, CDR2 FQGTGA. The CDR3 is made up of 16 amino acids. V was pared by 4 bases and J by 1 base, with 14 bases between. The CDR3 nucleotides are TGTGCCAGCAGCTCGCCAGGGAGCCTTTCCTACAATGAGCAGTTCTTC. Its protein product is CASSSPGSLSYNEQFF.

The gene calls are TRBV30 and TRBJ1-6; TRBD1 might be the D (6 bases). V dropped 1 base and J dropped 8 bases, with 9 bases sitting between them. Germline CDR1 GTSNPN, CDR2 SVGIG (reference sequence). CDR3 size: 13 residues. The CDR3 nucleotides read TGTGCCTGGAGTGCGGACAGACATTCACCCCTCCACTTT. Translating it yields CAWSADRHSPLHF.

This clonotype was seen only a few times. V usage is TRBV20-1 and J usage is TRBJ1-5, with D hard to call. The CDR3 covers 12 residues. The V and J ends lost 5 bases and 5 bases respectively, with 10 bases between them. Germline CDR1 DFQATT, CDR2 SNEGSKA (reference sequence). The CDR3 nucleotides are TGCAGTGCTGGGGTACCGTATCAGCCCCAGCATTTT. Amino acid sequence: CSAGVPYQPQHF.

This rearrangement joins TRBV7-8 to TRBJ2-5; maybe TRBD2 (5 bases). Germline V CDR1 and CDR2: SGHVS, FQNEAQ. This CDR3 contains 14 residues. V shed 2 bases and J shed 2 bases, with 9 bases lying between them. The CDR3 region is CASSLFGDQETQYF. The CDR3 bases are TGTGCCAGCAGCTTATTCGGGGATCAAGAGACCCAGTACTTC.

This chain joins TRBV29-1 and TRBJ1-5; possible D gene TRBD1, 5 bases. Germline CDR1 and CDR2: SQVTM and ANQGSEA. This CDR3 has 11 residues. Trimming removed 4 bases at V and 5 bases at J, with 6 bases between. CDR3 nucleotide sequence: TGCAGCGTTGGGGGGGATCAGCCCCAGCATTTT. Translation gives CSVGGDQPQHF.

This chain joins TRBV7-2 and TRBJ2-3; a possible D gene is TRBD2 (5 bases). CDR3 length: 12 amino acids. With 6 bases removed from V and 6 bases from J, the gap between germline ends came to 10 bases. The germline gives CDR1 SGHTA, CDR2 FQGNSA. This chain's CDR3 is CASSSTRDTQYF. The CDR3 DNA sequence: TGTGCCAGCAGTTCTACTAGGGATACGCAGTATTTT.

This clonotype occurred once. This chain joins TRBV7-9 and TRBJ2-3; D may match TRBD1 or TRBD2 (6 bases each). Per germline, CDR1 SEHNR and CDR2 FQNEAQ (reference sequence). The CDR3 contains 15 residues. V lost 4 bases, J lost 1 base, and 12 bases lay in between. Written as DNA, the CDR3 is TGTGCCAGCAGCTCCGAGGGGGGACGCACAGATACGCAGTATTTT. Translation: CASSSEGGRTDTQYF. The variable domain in full, completed from reference TRBV7-9 and TRBJ2-3, reads DTGVSQNPRHKITKRGQNVTFRCDPISEHNRLYWYRQTLGQGPEFLTYFQNEAQLEKSRLLSDRFSAERPKGSFSTLEIQRTEQGDSAMYLCASSSEGGRTDTQYFGPGTRLTVL.

The J gene is TRBJ2-1, the V gene TRBV2; possibly TRBD2 for D (6 bases). Germline V gene lookup returns CDR1 SNHLY and CDR2 FYNNEI. Trimming stripped 4 bases from V and 6 bases from J, with 16 bases between. The length of the CDR3 is 15 residues. CDR3 nucleotide sequence: TGTGCCAGCAGTGTCGTTGGAGGGGCCGGCAATGAGCAGTTCTTC. It encodes CASSVVGGAGNEQFF. Together with reference TRBV2 and TRBJ2-1, the CDR3 gives the full variable domain: EPEVTQTPSHQVTQMGQEVILRCVPISNHLYFYWYRQILGQKVEFLVSFYNNEISEKSEIFDDQFSVERPDGSNFTLKIRSTKLEDSAMYFCASSVVGGAGNEQFFGPGTRLTVL.

J is TRBJ2-7 and V is TRBV7-8; D unresolved. The CDR3 spans 15 residues. The V gene lost 4 bases and the J gene lost 3 bases, with 16 bases spanning the gap. Germline CDR1 reads SGHVS; CDR2 reads FQNEAQ. Written as DNA, the CDR3 is TGTGCCAGCAGCTACCTCCCGAGGTTCAACTACGAGCAGTACTTC. Protein: CASSYLPRFNYEQYF.

This chain uses TRBV12-3 or TRBV12-4 with TRBJ1-1; D is ambiguous. The CDR3 has 13 residues. Deletions cut 4 bases from V and 5 bases from J, with 11 bases between. The CDR3 here is CASSSLSETEAFF. CDR3 sequence (DNA): TGTGCCAGCAGTTCCCTATCTGAAACTGAAGCTTTCTTT.

The V and J genes are TRBV27 and TRBJ2-3; D may be TRBD2 (6 bases). Trimming took 4 bases from V and 1 from J, leaving 24 bases between them. The CDR3 covers 19 residues. Germline CDR1 is MNHEY and CDR2 is SMNVEV (reference sequence). Here the CDR3 reads CASSSSSGPGGIGTDTQYF. For the CDR3, the DNA is TGTGCCAGCAGTTCCTCCTCGGGACCCGGAGGGATCGGCACAGATACGCAGTATTTT.

The rearrangement joins TRBV6-1 to TRBJ1-5; 8 nucleotides align to TRBD1. The V gene end was trimmed by 6 bases and the J gene end by 5 bases; junction bases not matched to a gene: 9. The length of the CDR3 is 15 residues. Germline-derived CDR1 and CDR2 are MNHNS and SASEGT. The CDR3 sequence: CASRNEQGAYQPQHF. The CDR3 coding sequence is TGTGCCAGCAGAAATGAGCAGGGGGCATATCAGCCCCAGCATTTT.

By share of the sample, this clonotype is large. The chain employs TRBV20-1 and TRBJ1-6; no firm D call. This CDR3 has 15 residues. V lost 1 base and J 6 bases, leaving 13 bases between the germline ends. Germline lookup yields CDR1 DFQATT and CDR2 SNEGSKA (reference sequence). The CDR3 loop reads CSARARRLTNSPLHF. The CDR3 bases are TGCAGTGCTAGAGCGCGGAGACTCACTAATTCACCCCTCCACTTT.

The DNA for the CDR3 is TGTGCCAGCAGTTACTCGGGAGAGAACACTGAAGCTTTCTTT. The encoded protein is CASSYSGENTEAFF. The chain carries TRBV6-5 and TRBJ1-1; no definite D call. The CDR3 has 14 amino acids. Trimming left V 0 bases short and J 1 base short, with 6 bases between. Per germline, CDR1 MNHEY and CDR2 SVGAGI.

The genes are TRBV12-3 or TRBV12-4 and TRBJ1-3; D remains unclear. The CDR3 length is 15 residues. Trimming shortened V by 7 bases and J by 0 bases, and 13 bases separated the two germline ends. The CDR3 is CASIRSTYSGNTIYF. The CDR3 bases are TGTGCCAGCATACGATCGACATACTCTGGAAACACCATATATTTT.

The chain uses TRBV12-3 or TRBV12-4 and TRBJ2-6; D is unresolved. Trimming cost V 4 bases and J 3 bases, with 7 bases left between them. CDR3 size: 14 residues. The CDR3 DNA reads as TGTGCCAGCAGTTATACGGATGGGGCCAACGTCCTGACTTTC. Amino acids: CASSYTDGANVLTF.

This clonotype has more than one count but fewer than ten. The chain couples TRBV6-1 to TRBJ1-1; no firm D call. Germline V gene data show CDR1 as MNHNS and CDR2 as SASEGT. The V end lost 5 bases, the J end lost 8 bases, and 12 bases lay between the germline ends. The CDR3 spans 12 residues. CDR3 region: CASSPLGWEAFF. CDR3 nucleotide sequence: TGTGCCAGCAGTCCTCTTGGATGGGAAGCTTTCTTT.

Details on this clonotype: The DNA is left out, because the CDR3 cannot be placed on it with certainty; the CDR3 is given as TCRdb lists it. The chain has TRBV7-2 and TRBJ2-3; the table names TRBD1, a call not compared with the DNA. From germline, CDR1 is SGHTA and CDR2 FQGNSA. Counting both end residues, the CDR3 totals 24 amino acids. The CDR3: CASTNYYPSDEQFFGPGGPDTQYF.

The chain carries TRBV5-1 and TRBJ2-2, with a tentative D call TRBD2 (5 bases). The CDR3 consists of 16 residues. The germline V gene encodes CDR1 SGHRS and CDR2 YFSETQ. Trimming removed 2 bases at V and 4 bases at J, with 15 bases between. The CDR3 DNA reads as TGCGCCAGCAGCTTTCCTGTCGGGGTGAGCACCGGGGAGCTGTTTTTT. This sequence encodes CASSFPVGVSTGELFF.

Concerning this clonotype itself: No DNA is shown, since the ends of the CDR3 on it are uncertain; the CDR3 is the one TCRdb lists. The chain has TRBV6-1 and TRBJ2-7; the tabulated D call, TRBD1, remains unverified against the DNA. Germline CDR1 is MNHNS and CDR2 is SASEGT. Inclusive of both ends, the CDR3 amounts to 20 amino acids. CDR3: CASRDSTYNSPLHFGNGQYF.

The rearrangement joins TRBV2 to TRBJ2-1; D might be TRBD2 (6 bases). Germline loops: CDR1 SNHLY, CDR2 FYNNEI. V was shortened by 6 bases and J by 0 bases, with 15 bases between the two germline ends. The CDR3 is made up of 16 amino acids. The CDR3 is CASRRGGPSSYNEQFF. CDR3 bases: TGTGCCAGCAGAAGGGGAGGCCCTAGCTCCTACAATGAGCAGTTCTTC.